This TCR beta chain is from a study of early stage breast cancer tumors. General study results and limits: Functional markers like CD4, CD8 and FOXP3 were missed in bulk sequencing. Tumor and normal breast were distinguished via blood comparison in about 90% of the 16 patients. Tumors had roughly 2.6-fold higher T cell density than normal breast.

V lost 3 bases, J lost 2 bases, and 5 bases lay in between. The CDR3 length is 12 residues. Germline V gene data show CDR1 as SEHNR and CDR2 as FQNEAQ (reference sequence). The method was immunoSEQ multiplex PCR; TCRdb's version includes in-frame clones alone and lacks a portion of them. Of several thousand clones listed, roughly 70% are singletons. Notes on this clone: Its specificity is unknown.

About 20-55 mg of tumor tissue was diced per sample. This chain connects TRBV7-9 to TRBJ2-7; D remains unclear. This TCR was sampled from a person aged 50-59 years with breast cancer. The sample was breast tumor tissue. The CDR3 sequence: CASSLSAYEQYF. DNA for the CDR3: TGTGCCAGCAGCTTGAGCGCCTACGAGCAGTACTTC.